This TCR beta chain was found in a study of technical replicates of blood from a handful of donors. The CDR3 has 17 amino acids. Germline trimming cut 5 bases from V and 2 bases from J; bases unmatched to any gene: 13. Germline CDR1 and CDR2: SGHVS and FQNEAQ. TCRdb's table, derived via immunoSEQ multiplex PCR, lists solely in-frame clones and lacks some. The table has more than 80,000 clones, 96% seen once; the top ten hold around 0.33%. The chain couples TRBV7-8 to TRBJ2-5, with TRBD2 identical over 8 bases. Sequencing input: T cells isolated from PBMCs. The sequence was collected from a human donor in good health. The chain's CDR3 is CASSPFLGRARQETQYF. CDR3 bases: TGTGCCAGCAGCCCTTTCCTCGGGAGGGCCCGACAAGAGACCCAGTACTTC.